This TCR beta chain was sequenced during a study of blood T cell repertoires in COVID-19. The CDR3 contains 13 residues. In germline, CDR1 is MNHEY, CDR2 SVGAGI. After removal of 8 bases from V and 4 bases from J, the junction contained 7 bases not matched to a gene. During active infection, Seattle patients enrolled and were then monitored through disease. TCRdb's table, derived via immunoSEQ multiplex PCR, lists solely in-frame clones and lacks some. The repertoire includes 150,000 or so clones, 90% to 95% of them detected once, and approximately 2% sits in the top ten. The chain is built from TRBV6-5 and TRBJ1-1; TRBD1 matches 7 bases. This TCR derives from a woman aged 60-75 years with COVID-19, enrolled during active disease. Sample: peripheral blood. The CDR3 coding sequence is TGTGCCAGCGACCGGGACAGAGCCACTGAAGCTTTCTTT. Its protein is CASDRDRATEAFF.